The clone carrying this T cell receptor (beta chain) was seen a handful of times. The target antigen is unknown. The data are from a study of memory CD4+ T cells and cytomegalovirus serostatus. Study information: This sample comes from healthy Belgian adults, under 10 CMV seropositive, 24 seronegative.

The method was immunoSEQ multiplex PCR; TCRdb's version includes in-frame clones alone and lacks a portion of them. The sample has around 60,000 clones; roughly three quarters are singletons. Study conclusions and caveats: About two fifths of the roughly 160 known CMV-associated TCRbeta sequences appeared in CD4+ memory. Median bootstrapped AUC for CMV status was approximately 0.95 originally, approximately 0.91 US-trained. The CMV-associated TCR signature appears largely within the CD4+ memory repertoire.

The sort gate was single viable CD3+CD4+CD8-CD45RO+ cells for memory CD4+ T cells. Germline V gene sequence: CDR1 MDHEN, CDR2 SYDVKM. V lost 8 bases and J 2 bases, leaving 9 bases between the germline ends. This CDR3 spans 12 amino acids. V usage is TRBV28 and J usage is TRBJ1-1; D is undetermined. The source of this sequence is an adult in good health and CMV-seronegative. The sample was memory CD4+ T cells from blood. The CDR3 DNA reads TGTGCCAGCTCGTGGTTAAACACTGAAGCTTTCTTT. Translation gives CASSWLNTEAFF.